Listed below are T cell receptor beta chains from one sample, sequenced in a study of blood T cell repertoires in COVID-19. Only in-frame clones appear in the TCRdb table, and some are missing; sequencing was by immunoSEQ multiplex PCR. The top ten hold around 0.95% of the sample, which has approximately 480,000 clones, roughly 87% seen once. The sequencing sample was made of peripheral blood. The receptor set was obtained from a man between 18 and 35 years old with COVID-19, enrolled during active disease. The CDR3 runs from the conserved cysteine through the conserved F or W. D genes are given only for firm matches. Rows give clone size only sometimes, using once, few, many, or a class for an expanded clone.

TRBJ2-1	-	-	TRBV30	TGTGCCTGGAATCCGTCCCTCTCGTACAATGAGCAGTTCTTC	CAWNPSLSYNEQFF
TRBJ2-7	-	TRBD2	TRBV19	TGTGCCAGTAGTATAGGCGGGAGGGGCAACGAGCAGTACTTC	CASSIGGRGNEQYF
TRBJ2-7	-	-	TRBV5-1	TGCGCCAGCAGCTTCGAGGGAACCTTTGATCAGTACTTC	CASSFEGTFDQYF
TRBJ2-7	-	-	TRBV15	TGTGCCACCAGCAGAGATTACGACTCTCCCTACGAGCAGTACTTC	CATSRDYDSPYEQYF
TRBJ2-1	few	TRBD2	TRBV11-3	TGTGCCAGCAGCTTAGTAGGCGGGAGGTATAGGAGCTCCTACAATGAGCAGTTCTTC	CASSLVGGRYRSSYNEQFF
TRBJ2-1	-	-	TRBV14	TGTGCCAGCAGCCAAGCTGTGGGGAGGAATGAGCAGTTCTTC	CASSQAVGRNEQFF
TRBJ2-1	-	TRBD1	TRBV28	TGTGCCAGCAGGGACAGGGGGTCCTACAATGAGCAGTTCTTC	CASRDRGSYNEQFF
TRBJ1-4	-	-	TRBV6-5	TGTGCCAGCAGTCCTCCGGGCAGGGTGGGGGAAAAACTGTTTTTT	CASSPPGRVGEKLFF
TRBJ2-7	-	-	TRBV14	TGTGCCAGCAGCCAACAGCAGGCAAGTTTC	CASSQQQASF
TRBJ1-5	-	-	TRBV6-5	TGTGCCAGCATATGGGCTGAGTATAGCAATCAGCCCCAGCATTTT	CASIWAEYSNQPQHF
TRBJ2-5	-	-	TRBV5-1	TGCGCCAGCAGCTCGGGCCCGGAGGGAGAGACCCAGTACTTC	CASSSGPEGETQYF
TRBJ2-6	once	TRBD2	TRBV4-2	TGTGCCAGCAGCCAAGTGATTCAGGGACTAGCGGGAGGGCCTGGGGCCAACGTCCTGACTTTC	CASSQVIQGLAGGPGANVLTF
TRBJ2-1	-	TRBD2	TRBV25-1	TGTGCCAGCAGTGGCGGGACTAGCGGCGCTAGCTCCTACAATGAGCAGTTCTTC	CASSGGTSGASSYNEQFF
TRBJ2-1	-	TRBD2	TRBV30	TGTGCCTGGAGTGTGGGCAGTAGCGGGAGCTCCTACAATGAGCAGTTCTTC	CAWSVGSSGSSYNEQFF
TRBJ2-7	-	TRBD2	TRBV6-5	TGTGCCAGCAGTTACTCGATGACTAGCGGGGCCTACGAGCAGTACTTC	CASSYSMTSGAYEQYF
TRBJ2-7	-	TRBD2	TRBV30	TGTGCCTGGAGTGTATTGCGGGAGGAATACGAGCAGTACTTC	CAWSVLREEYEQYF
TRBJ1-5	-	-	TRBV19	TGTGCCAGCTCCGACAGCCAAACCAATCAGCCCCAGCATTTT	CASSDSQTNQPQHF
TRBJ2-1	-	-	TRBV12-3/TRBV12-4	TGTGCCAGCAGTTTGCGCTCGGGGAATGAGCAGTTCTTC	CASSLRSGNEQFF
TRBJ1-5	-	-	TRBV18	TGTGCCAGCTCACAGGACAGTAGCAATCAGCCCCAGCATTTT	CASSQDSSNQPQHF
TRBJ2-2	-	TRBD1	TRBV15	TGTGCCACCAGGGGACAGGCGAACACCGGGGAGCTGTTTTTT	CATRGQANTGELFF
TRBJ2-7	-	TRBD1	TRBV9	TGTGCCAGCAGCGTAGGGGGGACAGATTCCTACGAGCAGTGCTTC	CASSVGGTDSYEQCF
TRBJ2-2	-	TRBD1	TRBV29-1	TGCAGCTTTGACAGGGACGGGGAGCTGTTTTTT	CSFDRDGELFF
TRBJ1-4	-	-	TRBV29-1	TGCAGCGTCCTAGCCCGGGGAGCAACTAATGAAAAACTGTTTTTT	CSVLARGATNEKLFF
TRBJ1-1	once	-	TRBV27	TGTGCCAGCAGTTTGGGAGGGGGCACTGAAGCTTTCTTT	CASSLGGGTEAFF
TRBJ2-3	-	TRBD2	TRBV30	TGTGCCTGGAGTGTACTGGGGGGGTGGGATACGCAGTATTTT	CAWSVLGGWDTQYF
TRBJ2-6	-	TRBD2	TRBV6-6	TGTGCCAGCAGTCGGGCGGGGGGCGCGAGCGTTGGGGCCAACGTCCTGACTTTC	CASSRAGGASVGANVLTF
TRBJ1-5	-	-	TRBV27	TGTGCCAGCAGTCCCAGTCCCAATAGCAATCAGCCCCAGCATTTT	CASSPSPNSNQPQHF
TRBJ2-3	-	-	TRBV6-1	TGTGCCAGCAGTGAAGTAGCGGAAAGCACAGATACGCAGTATTTT	CASSEVAESTDTQYF
TRBJ2-5	few	TRBD2	TRBV5-8	TGTGCCAGCAGGAGGCTAGCGGGGCCTTTGAAGACCCAGTACTTC	CASRRLAGPLKTQYF
TRBJ1-6	-	TRBD1	TRBV15	TGTGCCACCTCACAGGGGGCATCAGGGTCACCCCTCCACTTT	CATSQGASGSPLHF
TRBJ1-1	-	TRBD1	TRBV11-2	TGTGCCAGCAGCTTAGTACCGGGGACAGCCATGAACACTGAAGCTTTCTTT	CASSLVPGTAMNTEAFF
TRBJ2-7	few	-	TRBV6-7	TGTGCCACCAGGGGGGGATACGAGCAGTACTTC	CATRGGYEQYF
TRBJ1-1	few	TRBD1	TRBV19	TGTGCCAGTAGCTCCGGGACAGTTATTGAAGCTTTCTTT	CASSSGTVIEAFF
TRBJ1-4	-	-	TRBV30	TGTGCCTACAGTCGCGGGGCTAATGAAAAACTGTTTTTT	CAYSRGANEKLFF
TRBJ2-7	-	TRBD1	TRBV9	TGTGCCAGCAGCATCCGGGACAGCTACGAGCAGTACTTC	CASSIRDSYEQYF
TRBJ2-5	-	-	TRBV6-5	TGTGCCAGCAGGAGGGGGGGGGCCGGAGAGACCCAGTACTTC	CASRRGGAGETQYF